This TCR beta chain was observed in a study of cytomegalovirus exposure and HLA in healthy donors. Study summary: The use of the same platform for the 100 to 150 validation repertoires and the 650 to 850 first-cohort repertoires was reported by a later analysis. Study-wide findings and caveats: Overall, around 160 TCR beta chains were annotated as cytomegalovirus-associated. According to a subsequent analysis, TCR clusters from the first cohort were inclined to appear together in the 100 to 150 validation repertoires.

As concerns this clone: Its antigen is still unknown.

V shed 4 bases and J 6 bases; nucleotides not matched to a gene: 10. CDR1 and CDR2 (germline): SQVTM, ANQGSEA. CDR3 size: 14 residues. Sequenced by immunoSEQ multiplex PCR; TCRdb stores in-frame clones only, minus some. The table has approximately 150,000 clones, 91% seen once. The chain joins TRBV29-1 to TRBJ2-7, with 9 bases identical to TRBD1. The receptor was isolated from a woman under 30 in good health and CMV-seropositive. Sequencing input: PBMCs. Written as DNA, the CDR3 is TGCAGCGTTGTATATGGGACAGGGTCTAGCGAGCAGTACTTC. This codes for CSVVYGTGSSEQYF.